This T cell receptor (beta chain) comes out of a study of primary melanoma T cells and metastatic recurrence. Study information: These T2 to T4 primary melanomas had thickness greater than 1 mm. Points from the study as a whole: A tumor T-cell fraction above 20% appeared protective.

A word on this clone: What it binds is not known.

Primary melanoma in these patients was surgically resected but could recur metastatically. Only in-frame clones appear in the TCRdb table, and some are missing; sequencing was by immunoSEQ multiplex PCR. Among approximately 700 clones listed, 80% to 90% were seen once. This CDR3 contains 14 residues. The rearrangement joins TRBV7-5 to TRBJ2-3; TRBD2, as called in the table, went unchecked against the DNA. TRBV7-5 is a recognized pseudogene. Specimen: melanoma tumor tissue. The receptor was derived from a human donor with melanoma. The chain's CDR3 is CASSLTNGVDTQYF. Here the CDR3 DNA reads TGTGCCAGCAGCTTAACCAACGGGGTAGATACGCAGTATTTT.